A selection of T cell receptor beta chains follows, all from one sample in a study of regulatory T cells in long-lasting Graves disease. TCRdb passed the multiplex PCR reads through MiXCR, listing each CDR3 protein once. The sample consists of around 330,000 distinct CDR3 sequences, 18% of them appearing once. The sequencing used peripheral blood mononuclear cells (PBMCs), collected at new diagnosis, from a patient treated with antithyroid drugs. The source is a female donor with Graves disease. Each CDR3 is given with its conserved first and last residue. A D gene is named only where the DNA matches it firmly. Clone sizes are given selectively: once, few, many, or a class where the clone is expanded.

TRBJ1-1	-	TRBV4-1	many	CASSPSYGGALNTEAFF	TGCGCCAGCAGCCCATCCTACGGAGGGGCCTTAAACACTGAAGCTTTCTTT
TRBJ2-7	-	TRBV6-5	-	CASSYGEVYERCF	TGTGCCAGCAGTTACGGAGAGGTCTACGAGCGGTGCTTC
TRBJ2-1	TRBD2	TRBV19	many	CASSSRTSGTYNEQFF	TGTGCCAGTAGTTCCCGGACTAGCGGGACCTACAATGAGCAGTTCTTC
TRBJ2-1	TRBD2	TRBV5-1	few	CASSTGGLAANPEQFF	TGCGCCAGCAGCACGGGAGGACTAGCGGCCAACCCTGAGCAGTTCTTC
TRBJ2-3	-	TRBV7-2	-	CASSPARLVGTDTQYF	TGTGCCAGCAGCCCGGCGCGCCTTGTTGGCACAGATACGCAGTATTTT
TRBJ2-7	TRBD2	TRBV7-9	-	CASSSGGLAGGRYEQYF	TGTGCCAGCAGCTCAGGGGGACTAGCGGGGGGGCGGTACGAGCAGTACTTC
TRBJ2-2	TRBD1	TRBV4-1	few	CASSQGGTGGRGELFF	TGCGCCAGCAGCCAAGGGGGGACAGGGGGCAGAGGGGAGCTGTTTTTT
TRBJ1-2	-	TRBV4-1	many	CASSPRGPVTYYGYTF	TGCGCCAGCAGCCCCCGAGGTCCTGTAACTTACTATGGCTACACCTTC
TRBJ1-1	-	TRBV6-1	-	CATTRISSGTEAFF	TGTGCCACCACCCGGATTTCGAGTGGCACTGAAGCTTTCTTT
TRBJ2-5	-	TRBV20-1	many	CSARQLDQETQYF	TGCAGTGCTAGACAACTAGACCAAGAGACCCAGTACTTC
TRBJ2-5	-	TRBV20-1	many	CSARPPERTEETQYF	TGCAGTGCTAGGCCCCCGGAGCGGACAGAAGAGACCCAGTACTTC
TRBJ2-1	-	TRBV11-2	-	CASSPPGLVYNEQFF	TGTGCCAGCAGCCCGCCGGGACTTGTTTACAATGAGCAGTTCTTC
TRBJ2-1	TRBD2	TRBV2	many	CASSSSGPHNNEQFF	TGTGCCAGCAGCTCTAGCGGGCCTCACAACAATGAGCAGTTCTTC
TRBJ1-5	TRBD1	TRBV11-2	many	CASSLDQIVRTGISNQPQHF	TGTGCCAGCAGCTTAGATCAAATTGTCCGGACAGGGATTAGCAATCAGCCCCAGCATTTT
TRBJ2-7	TRBD1	TRBV3-1	-	CASSQRSGQGALYEQYF	TGTGCCAGCAGCCAAAGGAGTGGACAGGGGGCCTTGTACGAGCAGTACTTC
TRBJ2-2	TRBD2	TRBV14	-	CASRPSGNTGELFF	TGTGCCAGCAGGCCTAGCGGGAACACCGGGGAGCTGTTTTTT
TRBJ1-4	TRBD1	TRBV3-1	many	CASSQAGQGAEKLFF	TGTGCCAGCAGCCAAGCCGGACAGGGGGCAGAAAAACTGTTTTTT
TRBJ2-7	-	TRBV6-1	many	CASSLPGLDSYEQYF	TGTGCCAGCAGCCTACCGGGACTGGACTCCTACGAGCAGTACTTC